These 5 T cell receptor beta chains were all obtained from the same sample, sequenced in a study of Ad26.COV2.S vaccination and SARS-CoV-2 variants. Profiled with immunoSEQ multiplex PCR; TCRdb holds only in-frame clones, not every one. The table shows a few hundred thousand clones, with 80% to 90% occurring only once. Noted treatment: approximately 18 received Ad26.COV2.S at low or high dose, single or two shots; roughly 5 received placebo; per-sample allocation not given. It was on day 63 after the first vaccine or placebo injection that samples were taken. The specimen was peripheral blood, collected in a trial of Ad26.COV2.S vaccine versus placebo. The source is a person between 18 and 65 years old who received the Ad26.COV2.S COVID-19 vaccine or a placebo.

The J gene is TRBJ2-2, the V gene TRBV19; D is uncertain. The CDR3 loop spans 13 amino acids. Germline V gene lookup returns CDR1 LNHDA and CDR2 SQIVND (reference sequence). V lost 2 bases to trimming and J lost 7 bases, with 8 bases between them. CDR3 DNA sequence: TGTGCCAGTAGTATAATAGAAGGCGGGGAGCTGTTTTTT. Translation: CASSIIEGGELFF. Filled out from reference TRBV19 and TRBJ2-2, the complete variable domain reads DGGITQSPKYLFRKEGQNVTLSCEQNLNHDAMYWYRQDPGQGLRLIYYSQIVNDFQKGDIAEGYSVSREKKESFPLTVTSAQKNPTAFYLCASSIIEGGELFFGEGSRLTVL.

This chain links TRBV18 with TRBJ2-3; unclear D gene. V was cut by 8 bases and J by 6 bases, with 15 bases left in between. CDR3 length: 13 amino acids. Germline V gene sequence: CDR1 KGHSH, CDR2 LQKENI. This CDR3 reads CASGPSRIDTQYF. DNA for the CDR3: TGTGCCAGCGGGCCCTCTAGGATTGATACGCAGTATTTT.

CDR3 sequence (DNA): TGTGCCAGCAGTGAAGCGCTTCAGACCGGCTACACCTTC. Translation: CASSEALQTGYTF. The V call is TRBV2, the J call TRBJ1-2; D ambiguous. The V and J ends lost 0 bases and 8 bases respectively, with 10 bases between them. Per the germline V gene, CDR1 is SNHLY and CDR2 is FYNNEI. There are 13 residues in the CDR3.

CDR3 sequence reads: CASRPGQGIEAFF. The CDR3 bases are TGTGCCAGCAGGCCGGGACAGGGGATTGAAGCTTTCTTT. The chain has TRBV27 and TRBJ1-1, with TRBD1 identical over 10 bases. The CDR3 runs to 13 residues. In germline, CDR1 is MNHEY, CDR2 SMNVEV (reference sequence). V lost 6 bases and J lost 7; bases outside the gene matches: 5.

V and J are TRBV23-1 and TRBJ2-5, with D tentatively TRBD1 (7 bases). TRBV23-1 is an ORF, with its function uncertain. Trimming shortened V by 8 bases and J by 1 base, and 11 bases separated the two germline ends. The CDR3 consists of 13 residues. The CDR3 coding sequence is TGCGCCAGCCAGGGGGGCCGCCAAGAGACCCAGTACTTC. Translating gives CASQGGRQETQYF.